A selection of T cell receptor beta chains follows, all from one sample in a study of identical twins. Each CDR3 protein is one row after TCRdb ran MiXCR on the 5' RACE reads. This sample has approximately 670,000 distinct CDR3 sequences; around 5.7% occur once, and the top ten carry 1.5% to 2%. Sequencing used naive T cells sorted from blood. Every receptor here comes from a man younger than 35 in good health. CDR3s include the opening cysteine and the closing phenylalanine or tryptophan. A D gene is named only where the DNA matches it firmly. Expanded clones get a size class; other rows say once, few or many, or leave the size out.

size,J,V,D,CDR3,DNA
NA,TRBJ2-3,TRBV7-9,NA,CASVAAGDTQYF,TGTGCCAGCGTCGCGGCGGGAGATACGCAGTATTTT
many,TRBJ2-4,TRBV20-1,TRBD2,CSARDRISLAGGQAKNIQYF,TGCAGTGCTAGAGATAGGATTTCTCTAGCGGGAGGGCAAGCCAAAAACATTCAGTACTTC
many,TRBJ2-1,TRBV29-1,TRBD2,CSVITGTSGRANEQFF,TGCAGCGTTATTACCGGGACTAGCGGGAGGGCAAATGAGCAGTTCTTC
many,TRBJ2-6,TRBV6-1,TRBD1,CASGDGTVSGANVLTF,TGTGCCAGCGGGGATGGGACAGTCTCTGGGGCCAACGTCCTGACTTTC
few,TRBJ2-7,TRBV19,NA,CASSRGGGSSYEQYF,TGTGCCAGTAGTAGGGGCGGAGGGAGCTCCTACGAGCAGTACTTC
many,TRBJ2-1,TRBV9,NA,CASSVGDPYNEQFF,TGTGCCAGCAGCGTCGGAGACCCCTACAATGAGCAGTTCTTC
NA,TRBJ2-1,TRBV30,TRBD2,CAWRRERESNEQFF,TGTGCCTGGCGAAGGGAGCGGGAGTCCAATGAGCAGTTCTTC
many,TRBJ1-4,TRBV10-3,NA,CAISVGRQQNEKLFF,TGTGCCATCAGCGTGGGGCGGCAGCAAAATGAAAAACTGTTTTTT
few,TRBJ2-7,TRBV29-1,NA,CSVEEGHYEQYF,TGCAGCGTTGAAGAGGGTCACTACGAGCAGTACTTC
few,TRBJ2-3,TRBV5-1,NA,CASRLSRGDTQYF,TGCGCCAGTAGACTAAGCCGGGGAGATACGCAGTATTTT
many,TRBJ1-1,TRBV6-1,NA,CASKNQITGNTEAFF,TGTGCCAGCAAAAATCAAATAACAGGGAACACTGAAGCTTTCTTT
many,TRBJ2-3,TRBV29-1,NA,CSVQRAANTQYF,TGCAGCGTTCAGAGGGCGGCAAATACGCAGTATTTT
many,TRBJ1-5,TRBV7-2,NA,CASSLDPGPQHF,TGTGCCAGCAGCTTAGACCCAGGGCCCCAGCATTTT
NA,TRBJ2-2,TRBV9,TRBD2,CASSGPPRLAGGHTGELFF,TGTGCCAGCAGCGGCCCCCCAAGACTAGCGGGAGGTCATACCGGGGAGCTGTTTTTT
many,TRBJ1-1,TRBV7-2,NA,CASSLPRVVMNTEAFF,TGTGCCAGCAGCCTCCCTAGGGTAGTAATGAACACTGAAGCTTTCTTT
NA,TRBJ2-7,TRBV19,TRBD1,CASSMGYRGIHEQYF,TGTGCCAGTAGTATGGGGTACAGGGGGATCCACGAGCAGTACTTC
many,TRBJ2-1,TRBV12-3/TRBV12-4,TRBD1,CASSLRDRGLDEQFF,TGTGCCAGCAGTTTGCGAGACAGGGGGCTCGATGAGCAGTTCTTC
NA,TRBJ2-2,TRBV7-9,NA,CASSLKGGFGELFF,TGTGCCAGCAGCTTAAAGGGGGGCTTCGGGGAGCTGTTTTTT
many,TRBJ2-1,TRBV27,TRBD2,CASSSPQREGNNEQFF,TGTGCCAGCAGTTCTCCCCAGCGGGAGGGGAACAATGAGCAGTTCTTC
few,TRBJ2-3,TRBV11-2,NA,CASRRPGRSTDTQYF,TGTGCCAGCAGGCGACCTGGGAGGAGCACAGATACGCAGTATTTT
many,TRBJ2-3,TRBV5-1,TRBD2,CASSYKREGRETQYF,TGCGCCAGCAGCTATAAGCGGGAGGGCCGCGAAACGCAGTATTTT
many,TRBJ2-1,TRBV7-6,TRBD2,CASSLKTSGRYEQFF,TGTGCCAGCAGCTTAAAGACTAGCGGGAGGTATGAGCAGTTCTTC
few,TRBJ2-1,TRBV3-1,TRBD2,CASSLEIAGATYNEQFF,TGTGCCAGCAGCCTTGAAATAGCGGGAGCAACCTACAATGAGCAGTTCTTC
few,TRBJ2-2,TRBV24-1,TRBD1,CATSDQDRGWGTGELFF,TGTGCCACCAGTGATCAAGACAGGGGTTGGGGCACCGGGGAGCTGTTTTTT
many,TRBJ2-1,TRBV29-1,NA,CSVEDTQRYNEQFF,TGCAGCGTTGAAGACACCCAGCGGTACAATGAGCAGTTCTTC
NA,TRBJ2-4,TRBV3-1,NA,CASSHPGIGVQNIQYF,TGTGCCAGCAGCCACCCCGGGATTGGCGTCCAAAACATTCAGTACTTC
many,TRBJ2-1,TRBV7-2,NA,CASSVELSSYNEQFF,TGTGCCAGCAGCGTCGAGTTGAGCTCCTACAATGAGCAGTTCTTC
many,TRBJ2-7,TRBV20-1,NA,CSARVGPYEQYF,TGCAGTGCTAGAGTTGGGCCGTACGAGCAGTACTTC
many,TRBJ2-5,TRBV6-5,NA,CASSYRSPEETQYF,TGTGCCAGCAGTTACCGGTCTCCAGAAGAGACCCAGTACTTC
few,TRBJ2-7,TRBV28,TRBD2,CASSLLAAGSYEQYF,TGTGCCAGCAGCCTCCTGGCAGCGGGAAGCTACGAGCAGTACTTC
many,TRBJ1-2,TRBV6-1,TRBD1,CATKILAGQGGFGYTF,TGTGCCACCAAAATCCTCGCCGGACAGGGGGGTTTTGGCTACACCTTC
few,TRBJ1-3,TRBV5-1,NA,CASSPDGTPSSGNTIYF,TGCGCCAGCAGCCCAGACGGGACACCTAGCTCTGGAAACACCATATATTTT
few,TRBJ2-7,TRBV7-6,NA,CASSLDGSKSYEQYF,TGTGCCAGCAGCTTAGACGGCAGCAAGTCCTACGAGCAGTACTTC
many,TRBJ2-1,TRBV27,NA,CASSLDGLNPYNEQFF,TGTGCCAGCAGTCTCGACGGATTAAACCCTTACAATGAGCAGTTCTTC
many,TRBJ2-3,TRBV20-1,NA,CSAPGLLSTDTQYF,TGCAGTGCTCCGGGGCTTCTTAGCACAGATACGCAGTATTTT
NA,TRBJ1-1,TRBV9,NA,CASSVAGTTEAFF,TGTGCCAGCAGCGTAGCGGGGACCACTGAAGCTTTCTTT
many,TRBJ2-2,TRBV20-1,NA,CSARGQAGWTGELFF,TGCAGTGCTAGAGGACAGGCGGGATGGACCGGGGAGCTGTTTTTT